These 4 T cell receptor beta chains originate from one sample sequenced in a study of CD4 T cells in relation to SARS-CoV-2 and coronaviruses. TCRdb's copy holds only in-frame clones and misses some; the assay was immunoSEQ multiplex PCR. The sample consists of approximately 70,000 clones, approximately 95% of them appearing once. Before the COVID-19 pandemic, during about 2011-2019, CD4+ T cells were taken from unexposed donors. Specimen: naive CD4+ T cells from PBMCs. Subset in this sample: naive CD4+ T cells isolated by negative enrichment. The receptor set was obtained from a human donor in good health.

This chain uses TRBV15 with TRBJ1-5, with D possibly being TRBD1 (5 bases). Germline V gene lookup returns CDR1 LNHNV and CDR2 YYDKDF (reference sequence). This CDR3 is 11 amino acids long. Between the trimmed V and J ends, which lost 8 bases and 11 bases, there was a span of 13 bases. CDR3 DNA: TGTGCCACCCACTACAGGAGGGCCCAGCATTTT. Translation gives CATHYRRAQHF. Combining the CDR3 with reference TRBV15 and TRBJ1-5 gives the whole variable domain DAMVIQNPRYQVTQFGKPVTLSCSQTLNHNVMYWYQQKSSQAPKLLFHYYDKDFNNEADTPDNFQSRRPNTSFCFLDIRSPGLGDTAMYLCATHYRRAQHFGDGTRLSIL.

This clone was recorded once. The CDR3 loop is CASSIGYPPSSGNYNEQFF. The CDR3 DNA reads TGTGCCAGTAGTATCGGGTACCCTCCGTCCAGCGGGAACTACAATGAGCAGTTCTTC. The chain combines TRBV19 with TRBJ2-1; 7 nucleotides match TRBD2. This CDR3 has 19 residues. V shed 3 bases, J shed 3 bases, and the junction held 17 bases outside the gene matches. Germline CDR1 reads LNHDA; CDR2 reads SQIVND (reference sequence). Using reference TRBV19 and TRBJ2-1 for the parts outside the CDR3, the full variable domain is DGGITQSPKYLFRKEGQNVTLSCEQNLNHDAMYWYRQDPGQGLRLIYYSQIVNDFQKGDIAEGYSVSREKKESFPLTVTSAQKNPTAFYLCASSIGYPPSSGNYNEQFFGPGTRLTVL.

The V gene is TRBV24-1, the J gene TRBJ2-1, with a possible D match to TRBD1 (5 bases). CDR3 length: 12 amino acids. The V and J ends lost 5 bases and 7 bases respectively, with 8 bases between them. Germline V gene sequence: CDR1 KGHDR, CDR2 SFDVKD. CDR3 in amino acids: CATSGSGNEQFF. CDR3 nucleotide sequence: TGTGCCACCAGTGGATCAGGGAATGAGCAGTTCTTC.

As DNA, the CDR3 is TGCGCCAGCAGCTCTTCCCCGGCGCCTAGTAATTCACCCCTCCACTTT. Protein sequence: CASSSSPAPSNSPLHF. This sequence joins TRBV5-1 and TRBJ1-6; no clear D. CDR3 length equals 16 residues. Germline V gives CDR1 SGHRS, CDR2 YFSETQ. V was pared by 3 bases and J by 6 bases, with 16 bases between.